This T cell receptor (beta chain) was observed in a study of T cells in Graves' hyperthyroidism and ophthalmopathy. Amplification of TCR beta CDR3 regions used RNA as the template. The study used the HTBI primer set for a first-round RT-PCR of the TCR CDR3. Each CDR3 protein gets one entry after TCRdb re-called the multiplex PCR reads with MiXCR. The table lists 250,000 to 300,000 distinct CDR3 sequences, about 13% of them singletons, with around 8% in the top ten. The CDR3 loop spans 12 amino acids. The germline CDR1 and CDR2 sequences are LGHDT and YNNKEL (reference sequence). V lost 4 bases, J lost 11 bases, and 6 bases stayed unmatched.

This sequence joins TRBV3-1 and TRBJ2-5; 8 bases are shared with TRBD1. Sequencing used blood. This receptor was obtained from a woman in her thirties or forties with Graves' hyperthyroidism. Here the CDR3 DNA reads TGTGCCAGCAGCCCACGACAGGGGACGCAGTACTTC. Residues: CASSPRQGTQYF.